This T cell receptor (beta chain) came from a study of T cell changes during pregnancy in multiple sclerosis. V lost 7 bases and J lost 9, with 15 bases in between. CDR1 KGHSH and CDR2 LQKENI come from the germline V gene. The CDR3 contains 12 residues. Produced via immunoSEQ multiplex PCR; TCRdb's table is partial and in-frame only. The sample has over 60,000 clones, around 96% seen once. J is TRBJ1-2 and V is TRBV18; possible D gene TRBD1, 6 bases. The specimen was CD8+ T cells from peripheral blood mononuclear cells, collected after pregnancy. This receptor was taken from a female donor with multiple sclerosis, enrolled in a pregnancy study. The CDR3 region is CASFQGPLSYTF. CDR3 in DNA: TGTGCCAGCTTCCAGGGGCCATTGAGCTACACCTTC.